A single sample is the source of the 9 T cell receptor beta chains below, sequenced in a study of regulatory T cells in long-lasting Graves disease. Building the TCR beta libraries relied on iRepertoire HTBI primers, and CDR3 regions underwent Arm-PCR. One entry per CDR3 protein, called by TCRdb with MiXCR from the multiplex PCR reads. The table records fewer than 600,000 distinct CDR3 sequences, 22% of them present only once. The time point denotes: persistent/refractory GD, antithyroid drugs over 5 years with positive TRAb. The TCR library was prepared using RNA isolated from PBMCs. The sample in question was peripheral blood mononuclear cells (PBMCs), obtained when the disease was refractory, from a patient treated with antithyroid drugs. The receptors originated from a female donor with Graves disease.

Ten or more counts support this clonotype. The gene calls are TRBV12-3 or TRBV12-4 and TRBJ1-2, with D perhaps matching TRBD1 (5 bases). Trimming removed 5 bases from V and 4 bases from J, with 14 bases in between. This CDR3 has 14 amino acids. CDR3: CASSKGRGFYGYTF. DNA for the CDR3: TGTGCCAGCAGTAAGGGGAGGGGCTTCTATGGCTACACCTTC.

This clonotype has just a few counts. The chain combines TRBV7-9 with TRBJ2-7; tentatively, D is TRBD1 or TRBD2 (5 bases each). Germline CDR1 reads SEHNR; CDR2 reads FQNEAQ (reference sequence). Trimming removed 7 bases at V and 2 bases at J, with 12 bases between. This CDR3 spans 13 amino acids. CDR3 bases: TGTGCCAGCACCTGGGACGGTACCTACGAGCAGTACTTC. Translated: CASTWDGTYEQYF.

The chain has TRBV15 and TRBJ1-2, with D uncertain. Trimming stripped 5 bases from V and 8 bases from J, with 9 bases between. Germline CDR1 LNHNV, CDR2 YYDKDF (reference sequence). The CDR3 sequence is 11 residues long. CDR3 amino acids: CATSFDSGYTF. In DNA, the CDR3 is TGTGCCACCAGCTTCGATTCCGGCTACACCTTC.

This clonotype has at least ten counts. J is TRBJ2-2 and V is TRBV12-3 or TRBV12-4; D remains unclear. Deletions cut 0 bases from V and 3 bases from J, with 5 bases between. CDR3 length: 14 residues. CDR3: CASSLASDTGELFF. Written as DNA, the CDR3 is TGTGCCAGCAGTTTAGCGTCCGACACCGGGGAGCTGTTTTTT.

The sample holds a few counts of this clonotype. Here the CDR3 reads CASRQAGDSPLHF. CDR3 in DNA: TGTGCCAGCAGACAAGCAGGGGATTCACCCCTCCACTTT. The rearrangement links TRBV7-6 to TRBJ1-6, with D possibly matching TRBD1 (6 bases). Trimming pared 6 bases from V and 8 bases from J, leaving 11 bases between. Germline V CDR1 and CDR2: SGHVS, FNYEAQ. The CDR3 loop spans 13 amino acids.

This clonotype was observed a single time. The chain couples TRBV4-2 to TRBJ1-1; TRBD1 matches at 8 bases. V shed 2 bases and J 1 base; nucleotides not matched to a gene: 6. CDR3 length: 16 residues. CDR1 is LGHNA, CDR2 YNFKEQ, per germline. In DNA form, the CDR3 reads TGTGCCAGCAGCCAACCCACCGGGACAGGGAACACTGAAGCTTTCTTT. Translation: CASSQPTGTGNTEAFF.

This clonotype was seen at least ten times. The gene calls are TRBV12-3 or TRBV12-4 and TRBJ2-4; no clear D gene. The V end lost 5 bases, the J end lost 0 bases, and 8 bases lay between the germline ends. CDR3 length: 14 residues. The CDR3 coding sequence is TGTGCCAGCAGTGACCGGCTAGCCAAAAACATTCAGTACTTC. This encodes CASSDRLAKNIQYF.

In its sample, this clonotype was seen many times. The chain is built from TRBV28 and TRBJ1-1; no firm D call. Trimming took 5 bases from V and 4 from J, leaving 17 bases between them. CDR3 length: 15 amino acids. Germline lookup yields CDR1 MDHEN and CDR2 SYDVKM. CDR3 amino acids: CASSIVGRVGTEAFF. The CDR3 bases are TGTGCCAGCAGTATCGTAGGGCGGGTTGGCACTGAAGCTTTCTTT.

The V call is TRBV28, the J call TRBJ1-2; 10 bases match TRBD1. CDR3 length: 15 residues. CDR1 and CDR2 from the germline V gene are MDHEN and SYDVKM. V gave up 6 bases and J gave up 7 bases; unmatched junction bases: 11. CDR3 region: CASSTGTGVVFGYTF. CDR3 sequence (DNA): TGTGCCAGCAGCACCGGGACAGGGGTTGTATTTGGCTACACCTTC.